Included here is one T cell receptor (beta chain) sequence, with context. Antigen: not known. A second roughly 6 to 12 cycle PCR used barcoded and J-beta primers. Tags on each cDNA molecule came from a template-switch adaptor with 12 random nucleotides. One entry per CDR3 protein results from TCRdb running MiXCR on the 5' RACE reads. Among about 900,000 distinct CDR3 sequences, 55% to 65% were seen once, and the ten largest hold 28%. This sample is part of a study of blood T cells in healthy people across ages. The CDR3 length is 15 residues. V lost 3 bases and J 6 bases, leaving 15 bases between the germline ends. Germline CDR1 reads MNHEY; CDR2 reads SMNVEV (reference sequence). Findings of the study overall: The unsorted PBMCs prevented any conclusive comparison of naive versus antigen-experienced cells. When set beside aged donors, long-lived donors presented more naive CD4+ cells and higher diversity. Per million T cells, the diversity of TCR beta decreased roughly linearly as age advanced.

Sequenced material: blood. The TCR sequence derives from a man aged 30-40 years in good health. This rearrangement joins TRBV27 to TRBJ2-1, with a possible D match to TRBD1 (5 bases). The CDR3 loop reads CASSFLLGVANEQFF. CDR3 sequence (DNA): TGTGCCAGCAGTTTTCTGCTAGGGGTAGCCAATGAGCAGTTCTTC.